Presented here are 20 T cell receptor beta chains from one specimen sequenced in a study of T cells in Graves' hyperthyroidism and ophthalmopathy. Regions amplified from RNA transcripts were the TCR beta CDR3 regions. First-round RT-PCR of the TCR CDR3 relied on the HTBI primer set. In TCRdb, the multiplex PCR reads were re-called with MiXCR into one record per CDR3 protein. The table records about 360,000 distinct CDR3 sequences, 15% to 20% of them present only once. The sample consisted of blood. These receptors all stem from a woman under 30 with Graves' hyperthyroidism.

In this sample, this clonotype turned up many times. The rearrangement joins TRBV15 to TRBJ1-2; 10 nucleotides align to TRBD1. Germline CDR1 is LNHNV and CDR2 is YYDKDF (reference sequence). The length of the CDR3 is 14 residues. V lost 3 bases to trimming and J lost 4 bases; unmatched junction nucleotides: 2. The CDR3 DNA sequence: TGTGCCACCAGCAGGGGGGACAGGGGCTATGGCTACACCTTC. Its protein product is CATSRGDRGYGYTF.

V and J are TRBV6-1 and TRBJ2-5; the match to TRBD1 covers 7 bases. Germline V gene lookup returns CDR1 MNHNS and CDR2 SASEGT. V trimming: 3 bases; J trimming: 6 bases; junction bases outside the gene matches: 10. The CDR3 consists of 15 residues. This CDR3 is CASSDIGTALQTQYF. Written as DNA, the CDR3 is TGTGCCAGCAGTGATATTGGGACAGCCCTACAGACCCAGTACTTC.

This clonotype was recorded many times. The chain employs TRBV18 and TRBJ1-2; 10 positions match TRBD1. The CDR3 covers 13 residues. Looked up from germline, CDR1 is KGHSH and CDR2 is LQKENI. The junction had 5 bases not matched to a gene; V was cut back by 5 bases and J by 8 bases. CDR3 sequence reads: CASSMGQGFGYTF. CDR3 nucleotides: TGTGCCAGCTCAATGGGACAGGGGTTCGGCTACACCTTC. Combining the CDR3 with reference TRBV18 and TRBJ1-2 gives the whole variable domain NAGVMQNPRHLVRRRGQEARLRCSPMKGHSHVYWYRQLPEEGLKFMVYLQKENIIDESGMPKERFSAEFPKEGPSILRIQQVVRGDSAAYFCASSMGQGFGYTFGSGTRLTVV.

This clonotype was seen repeatedly, ten times or more. V and J are TRBV6-1 and TRBJ1-3; TRBD1 matches 8 bases. Germline V gene sequence: CDR1 MNHNS, CDR2 SASEGT. This CDR3 comprises 14 residues. With 7 bases clipped from V and 7 bases from J, the junction kept 9 bases outside the gene matches. The CDR3 here is CASILDRVKNTIYF. The CDR3 coding sequence is TGTGCCAGCATCCTGGACAGGGTGAAGAACACCATATATTTT.

This clonotype occurred many times. V is TRBV5-6 and J is TRBJ1-1, with D possibly TRBD1 on 5 matching bases. This CDR3 spans 15 amino acids. V gave up 0 bases and J gave up 4 bases, with 13 bases separating them. CDR1 is SGHDT and CDR2 is YYEEEE in the germline V gene. DNA of the CDR3: TGTGCCAGCAGCTTGGATGGGTCGAGGGGCACTGAAGCTTTCTTT. Protein product: CASSLDGSRGTEAFF.

The chain recombines TRBV5-1 with TRBJ1-2, with D maybe TRBD1 (5 bases). CDR3 length equals 16 residues. Deletions cut 7 bases from V and 4 bases from J, with 23 bases between. Germline-derived CDR1 and CDR2 are SGHRS and YFSETQ. This chain's CDR3 is CASRELVRDVRYGYTF. CDR3 DNA sequence: TGCGCCAGCCGGGAGCTGGTGAGGGACGTACGCTATGGCTACACCTTC.

This clonotype turned up a few times. The CDR3 sequence is CASSQSYRAPGEQYF. CDR3 nucleotides: TGTGCCAGCAGCCAATCCTACCGGGCCCCAGGCGAGCAGTACTTC. The chain links TRBV13 to TRBJ2-7; D unclear. Germline V gene data show CDR1 as PRHDT and CDR2 as FYEKMQ (reference sequence). V lost 5 bases, J lost 6 bases, and 20 bases lay in between. The CDR3 length is 15 residues.

This chain connects TRBV27 to TRBJ1-1, with D perhaps TRBD1 (5 bases). The V gene's germline CDR1 is MNHEY and CDR2 SMNVEV (reference sequence). The length of the CDR3 is 16 residues. Trimming stripped 6 bases from V and 0 bases from J, with 17 bases between. The CDR3 bases are TGTGCCAGCAGCCACTCACGGGGGACCGTGAACACTGAAGCTTTCTTT. Residues: CASSHSRGTVNTEAFF.

At least ten counts were recorded for this clonotype. This chain joins TRBV6-2 or TRBV6-3 and TRBJ2-7; maybe TRBD2 (5 bases). The V and J ends lost 5 bases and 4 bases respectively, with 15 bases between them. This CDR3 is built from 14 residues. CDR1 and CDR2 from the germline V gene are MNHEY and SVGEGT. CDR3 region: CASSPNLEGYEQYF. As DNA, the CDR3 is TGTGCCAGCAGTCCAAACCTAGAGGGTTACGAGCAGTACTTC.

This clonotype was counted many times. The CDR3 DNA sequence: TGTGCCAGCAGTTTTGAGCGGAGCTCCTACGAGCAGTACTTC. Its protein product is CASSFERSSYEQYF. The V call is TRBV27, the J call TRBJ2-7; the D gene is possibly TRBD2 (5 bases). The CDR3 runs to 14 residues. The germline gives CDR1 MNHEY, CDR2 SMNVEV (reference sequence). V shed 3 bases and J shed 0 bases, with 9 bases lying between them.

This clonotype was picked up many times. The CDR3 spells CASSLDTGGNTEAFF. The DNA for the CDR3 is TGTGCCAGCAGTTTAGATACAGGGGGGAACACTGAAGCTTTCTTT. V and J are TRBV12-3 or TRBV12-4 and TRBJ1-1, with 8 bases aligning to TRBD1. The length of the CDR3 is 15 residues. The ends lost 1 base at V and 1 base at J; junction bases unmatched: 2.

This clonotype was seen repeatedly, ten times or more. In DNA, the CDR3 is TGTGCCAGCGGGATGCGGGGCACCGGGGAGCTGTTTTTT. Its protein is CASGMRGTGELFF. This chain links TRBV12-3 or TRBV12-4 with TRBJ2-2; D is possibly TRBD2 (6 bases). Trimming took off 8 bases at V and 4 bases at J, with 11 bases between the two ends. The CDR3 consists of 13 residues.

This clonotype has ten or more counts. The gene calls are TRBV12-3 or TRBV12-4 and TRBJ2-7; TRBD1 agrees at 7 bases. This CDR3 is built from 13 residues. V lost 6 bases and J lost 5; bases outside the gene matches: 7. The CDR3 coding sequence is TGTGCCAGCAGACCCGGGACAGTCGACGAGCAGTACTTC. This encodes CASRPGTVDEQYF.

The V call is TRBV6-5, the J call TRBJ2-2; D unclear. Trimming shortened V by 2 bases and J by 0 bases, and 10 bases separated the two germline ends. The CDR3 totals 16 residues. From germline, CDR1 is MNHEY and CDR2 SVGAGI. DNA for the CDR3: TGTGCCAGCAGTTACGGGTGGGCTGCGAACACCGGGGAGCTGTTTTTT. This gives the protein CASSYGWAANTGELFF.

This sequence joins TRBV5-1 and TRBJ2-7; 11 positions match TRBD2. The germline CDR1 and CDR2 sequences are SGHRS and YFSETQ. The CDR3 consists of 18 residues. J lost 0 bases, V lost 4 bases, and 12 bases had no gene match. DNA of the CDR3: TGCGCCAGCAGCCGCGCACCTATTAGCGGGAGGGACTCCTACGAGCAGTACTTC. Protein product: CASSRAPISGRDSYEQYF.

This clonotype was recorded many times. The chain employs TRBV10-1 and TRBJ1-5; TRBD1 agrees at 7 bases. Germline V CDR1 and CDR2: WNHNN, SYGVQD (reference sequence). The CDR3 spans 12 residues. Germline trimming cut 8 bases from V and 5 bases from J; bases unmatched to any gene: 3. DNA of the CDR3: TGCGCCAGCGGGACAGTGTATCAGCCCCAGCATTTT. Its translation is CASGTVYQPQHF.

This clonotype has a count of ten or more. V usage is TRBV30 and J usage is TRBJ2-7; 10 bases align to TRBD1. The length of the CDR3 is 14 residues. The trim removed 5 bases at V and 4 bases at J, leaving 8 bases unmatched. CDR1 GTSNPN and CDR2 SVGIG come from the germline V gene (reference sequence). CDR3 nucleotide sequence: TGTGCCTGGGCGTTAAGGGACAGGGGATACGAGCAGTACTTC. Protein sequence: CAWALRDRGYEQYF.

This clonotype was counted a few times. This chain joins TRBV28 and TRBJ2-7; D call uncertain. This CDR3 is 13 amino acids long. Germline loops: CDR1 MDHEN, CDR2 SYDVKM. Trimming took off 5 bases at V and 7 bases at J, with 15 bases between the two ends. The DNA for the CDR3 is TGTGCCAGCAGTCGTCGAGCGTATGAAGAGCAGTACTTC. Amino acid sequence: CASSRRAYEEQYF.

This clonotype was detected a few times. The chain carries TRBV5-1 and TRBJ2-7; TRBD2 aligns across 7 bases. The V gene end was trimmed by 0 bases and the J gene end by 0 bases; junction bases not matched to a gene: 6. This CDR3 has 16 residues. The germline CDR1 and CDR2 sequences are SGHRS and YFSETQ. This chain's CDR3 is CASSLEPAGSSYEQYF. The CDR3 DNA sequence: TGCGCCAGCAGCTTGGAGCCAGCGGGAAGCTCCTACGAGCAGTACTTC.

V gene TRBV3-1 combines with J gene TRBJ1-1; no firm D call. This CDR3 has 14 amino acids. The germline CDR1 and CDR2 sequences are LGHDT and YNNKEL (reference sequence). V was cut by 0 bases and J by 10 bases, with 15 bases left in between. CDR3 sequence: CASSQDWGSMGAFF. For the CDR3, the DNA is TGTGCCAGCAGCCAAGATTGGGGTTCTATGGGAGCTTTCTTT.